This T cell receptor (beta chain) comes out of a study of blood T cell repertoires in COVID-19. Study summary: Sites across the United States, Italy and Spain contributed samples from acute and convalescent COVID-19. Sample material is recorded as cDNA or gDNA derived from T cells, B-cell-depleted T cells, or PBMCs.

Source study methods: Amplifying reference gene primers gave estimates of nucleated cell counts. Data came from immunoSEQ multiplex PCR; TCRdb stores just in-frame clones and leaves some out. That table is the source of V, J and clone size, and D and trimming were worked out from the DNA. The table lists about 170,000 clones, roughly 85% of them singletons, with roughly 2% in the top ten. The table lists this clone with a count of one. Germline lookup yields CDR1 LGHDT and CDR2 YNNKEL (reference sequence). With 3 bases removed from V and 1 base from J, the gap between germline ends came to 9 bases. This CDR3 is built from 14 residues.

This clonotype was obtained from an elderly woman with acute or convalescent COVID-19. Material for sequencing was peripheral blood. The chain recombines TRBV3-1 (or the pseudogene TRBV3-2) with TRBJ1-1, with D possibly matching TRBD1 (5 bases). The CDR3 loop reads CASSQTDRNTEAFF. The CDR3 nucleotides are TGTGCCAGCAGCCAGACCGACAGGAACACTGAAGCTTTCTTT.